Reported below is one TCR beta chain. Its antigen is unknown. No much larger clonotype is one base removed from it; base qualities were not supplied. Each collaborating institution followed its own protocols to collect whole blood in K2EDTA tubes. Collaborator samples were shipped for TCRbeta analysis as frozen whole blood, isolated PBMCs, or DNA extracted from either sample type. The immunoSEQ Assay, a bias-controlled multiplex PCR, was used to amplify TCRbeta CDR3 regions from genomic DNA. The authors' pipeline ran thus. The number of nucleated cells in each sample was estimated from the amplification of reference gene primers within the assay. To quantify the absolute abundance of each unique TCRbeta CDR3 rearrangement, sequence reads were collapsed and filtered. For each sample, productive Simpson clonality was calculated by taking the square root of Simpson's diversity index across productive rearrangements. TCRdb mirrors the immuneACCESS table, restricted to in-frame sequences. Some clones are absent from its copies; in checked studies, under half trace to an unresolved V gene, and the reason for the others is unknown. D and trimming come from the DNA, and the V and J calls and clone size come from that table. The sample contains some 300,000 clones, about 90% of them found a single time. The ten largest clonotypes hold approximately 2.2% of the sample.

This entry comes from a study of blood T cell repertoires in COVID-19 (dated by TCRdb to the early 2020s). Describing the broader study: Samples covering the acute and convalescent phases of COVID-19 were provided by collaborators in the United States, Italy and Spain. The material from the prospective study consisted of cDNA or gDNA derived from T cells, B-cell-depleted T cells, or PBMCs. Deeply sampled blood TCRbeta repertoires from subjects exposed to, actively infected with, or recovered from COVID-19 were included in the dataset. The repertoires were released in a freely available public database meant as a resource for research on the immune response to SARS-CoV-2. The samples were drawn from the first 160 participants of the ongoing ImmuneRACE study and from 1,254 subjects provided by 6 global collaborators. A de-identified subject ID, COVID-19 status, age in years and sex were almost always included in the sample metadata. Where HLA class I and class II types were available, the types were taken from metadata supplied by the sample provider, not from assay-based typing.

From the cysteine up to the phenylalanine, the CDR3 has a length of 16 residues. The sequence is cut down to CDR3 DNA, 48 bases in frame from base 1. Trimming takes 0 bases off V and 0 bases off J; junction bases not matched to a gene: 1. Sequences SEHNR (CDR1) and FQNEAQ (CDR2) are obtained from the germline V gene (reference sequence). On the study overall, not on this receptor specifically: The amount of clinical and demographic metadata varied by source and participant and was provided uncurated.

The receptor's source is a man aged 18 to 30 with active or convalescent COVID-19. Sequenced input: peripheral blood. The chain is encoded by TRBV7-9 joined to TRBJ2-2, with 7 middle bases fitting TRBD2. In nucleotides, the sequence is TGTGCCAGCAGCTTAGCCAGCGGGGCGAACACCGGGGAGCTGTTTTTT. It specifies CASSLASGANTGELFF.